Given below is one TCR beta chain in context. Its antigen remains unknown. Germline loops: CDR1 SGHRS, CDR2 YFSETQ. The CDR3 length is 15 residues. V was cut by 4 bases and J by 3 bases, with 17 bases left in between. Some clones are missing from TCRdb's copy, which holds only in-frame ones; the method was immunoSEQ multiplex PCR. This repertoire shows a few million clones, around 90% found once; its top ten account for 0.13% to 0.15%. The record originates from a study of shared clonotypes between healthy human individuals. General study findings and limits: Non-shared clonotypes showed lower generation probabilities than clonotypes common to all four donors. Depth of sequencing was expected to influence donor clonotype sharing.

The chain carries TRBV5-1 and TRBJ2-7, with a weak D call TRBD1 (5 bases). The receptor was isolated from a man aged 18 to 35 in good health. Sequenced: naive CD4+ T cells sorted from blood. The subset here: CD45RA+ positively selected. CDR3 in amino acids: CASSPAGHRIYEQYF. For the CDR3, the DNA is TGCGCCAGCAGCCCCGCCGGGCACAGGATCTACGAGCAGTACTTC.